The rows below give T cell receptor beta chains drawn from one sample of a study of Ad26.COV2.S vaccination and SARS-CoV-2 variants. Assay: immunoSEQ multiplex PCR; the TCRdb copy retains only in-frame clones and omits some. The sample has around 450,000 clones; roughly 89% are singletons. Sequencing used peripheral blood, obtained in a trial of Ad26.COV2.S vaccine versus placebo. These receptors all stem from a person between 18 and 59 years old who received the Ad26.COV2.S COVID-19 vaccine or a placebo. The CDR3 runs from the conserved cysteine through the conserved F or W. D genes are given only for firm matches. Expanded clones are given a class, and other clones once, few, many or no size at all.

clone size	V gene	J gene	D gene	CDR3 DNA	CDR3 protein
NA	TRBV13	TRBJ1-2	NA	TGTGCCAGCAGCTTTAGTTCTCAGGGGAACGGCTACACCTTC	CASSFSSQGNGYTF
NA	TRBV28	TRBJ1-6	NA	TGTGCCAGCAAGGGACGGTTCAGCTCCTATAATTCACCCCTCCACTTT	CASKGRFSSYNSPLHF
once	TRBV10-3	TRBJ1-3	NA	TGTGCCATCACAAACACACAGGGTGCCACCATATATTTT	CAITNTQGATIYF
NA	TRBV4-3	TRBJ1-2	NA	TGCGCCAGCAGCCAAGAGGTATGGGAGGGTTCTAACTATGGCTACACCTTC	CASSQEVWEGSNYGYTF
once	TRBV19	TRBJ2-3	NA	TGTGCCAGTAGTAGACGGACAGCGACAGATACGCAGTATTTT	CASSRRTATDTQYF
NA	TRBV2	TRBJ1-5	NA	TGTGCCAGCAGTGACACGGGGTGGGCAGCCGTAGGTCAGCCCCAGCATTTT	CASSDTGWAAVGQPQHF
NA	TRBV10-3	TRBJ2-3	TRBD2	TGTGCCATCAGTGGACGGGGCGGGAGGGCCGGAGAAGATACGCAGTATTTT	CAISGRGGRAGEDTQYF
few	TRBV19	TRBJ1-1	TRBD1	TGTGCCAGTAGTATCGGGACAGGGGGTCTGACTGAAGCTTTCTTT	CASSIGTGGLTEAFF
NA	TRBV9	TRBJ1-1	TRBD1	TGTGCCAGCAGCGTAGTCAGGGGGGCGAACACTGAAGCTTTCTTT	CASSVVRGANTEAFF
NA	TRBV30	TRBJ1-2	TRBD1	TGTGCCTGGAGTCCGGGACAGCTAGCTAACTATGGCTACACCTTC	CAWSPGQLANYGYTF
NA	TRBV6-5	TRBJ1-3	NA	TGTGCCAGCAGCGGCGGTAACTCTGGAAACACCATATATTTT	CASSGGNSGNTIYF
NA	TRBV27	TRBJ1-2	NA	TGTGCCAGCAGTTTATCTGGCAGGAATAACTATGGCTACACCTTC	CASSLSGRNNYGYTF
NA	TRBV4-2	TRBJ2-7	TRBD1	TGTGCCAGCAGCCAAGAGGGACAGGGGGGCTACGAGCAGTACTTC	CASSQEGQGGYEQYF
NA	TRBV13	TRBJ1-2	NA	TGTGCCAGCAGCTTAGCAAGCTCGGGGTTTTACACCTTC	CASSLASSGFYTF
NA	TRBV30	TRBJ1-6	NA	TGTGCCTGGAGTGTGTTGGGCAGGGCTAAGGGTTCACCCCTCCACTTT	CAWSVLGRAKGSPLHF
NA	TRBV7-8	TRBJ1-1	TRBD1	TGTGCCAGCAGCTTAGGGGTACAGGGGCAAGGAACTGAAGCTTTCTTT	CASSLGVQGQGTEAFF
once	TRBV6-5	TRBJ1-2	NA	TGTGCCAGCAGTTATTCACAGGGAGGGTACTATGGCTACACCTTC	CASSYSQGGYYGYTF
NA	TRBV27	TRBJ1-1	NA	TGTGCCAGCAGTTTATGGGGGCAAGCTGAAGCTTTCTTT	CASSLWGQAEAFF
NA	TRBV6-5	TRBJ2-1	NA	TGTGCCAGCAGTTACTTAGAAACAGGGAATGAGCAGTTCTTC	CASSYLETGNEQFF
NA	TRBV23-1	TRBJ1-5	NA	TGCGCCAGCAGTCAATTGGGTGTTGGCAATCAGCCCCAGCATTTT	CASSQLGVGNQPQHF
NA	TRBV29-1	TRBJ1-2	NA	TGCAGCGTTCTTCAAACCTGGGGACCGGAGCATGGCTACACCTTC	CSVLQTWGPEHGYTF
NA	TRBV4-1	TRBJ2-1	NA	TGCGCCAGCAGCGAGATGAGGGTCGATGAGCAGTTCTTC	CASSEMRVDEQFF
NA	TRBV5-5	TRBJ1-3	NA	TGTGCCAGCAGCCCCGGGGTAGGAAGAAACACCATATATTTT	CASSPGVGRNTIYF
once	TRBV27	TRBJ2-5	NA	TGTGCCAGCAGTTTCTCCGCGTTCCAAGAGACCCAGTACTTC	CASSFSAFQETQYF
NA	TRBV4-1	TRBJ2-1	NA	TGCGCCAGCAGCCCGGGACTGGTGACTAATGAGCAGTTCTTC	CASSPGLVTNEQFF
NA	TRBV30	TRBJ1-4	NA	TGTGCCTGGAGGGGCAGGCCGATTGCAACTAATGAAAAACTGTTTTTT	CAWRGRPIATNEKLFF
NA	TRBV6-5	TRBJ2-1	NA	TGTGCCAGCAGTTACTCCGGCGATAGCTCCTACAATGAGCAGTTCTTC	CASSYSGDSSYNEQFF
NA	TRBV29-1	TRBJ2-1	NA	TGCAGCGTTGCAGTCAGGGGAAGACTAGCTTTTTACAATGAGCAGTTCTTC	CSVAVRGRLAFYNEQFF
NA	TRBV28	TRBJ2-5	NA	TGTGCCAGCAGTCTAGCGGGACAGGCAGAAGAGACCCAGTACTTC	CASSLAGQAEETQYF
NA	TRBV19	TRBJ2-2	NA	TGTGCCAGTAGTACCCCCCGGGCGGGCCCCACCGGGGAGCTGTTTTTT	CASSTPRAGPTGELFF
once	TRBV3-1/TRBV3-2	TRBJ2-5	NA	TGTGCCAGCAGCCAAGGTAACCAAGAGACCCAGTACTTC	CASSQGNQETQYF
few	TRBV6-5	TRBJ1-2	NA	TGTGCCAGCAGTTACTCGATAGTTTGGAGATTCTACACCTTC	CASSYSIVWRFYTF
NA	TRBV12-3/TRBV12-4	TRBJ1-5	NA	TGTGCCAGCGGTTTTCTAAGCAATCAGCCCCAGCATTTT	CASGFLSNQPQHF
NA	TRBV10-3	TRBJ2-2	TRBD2	TGTGCCATCAATGGACTAGCGGGAGGGCCGCGGGAGCTGTTTTTT	CAINGLAGGPRELFF
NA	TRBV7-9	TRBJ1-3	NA	TGTGCCAGCAGCTTAGACTGGGCTGCTGGAAACACCATATATTTT	CASSLDWAAGNTIYF
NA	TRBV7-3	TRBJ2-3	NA	TGTGCCAGCACCCTCAGCCCGGGGAGCACAGATACGCAGTATTTT	CASTLSPGSTDTQYF
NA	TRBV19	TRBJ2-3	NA	TGTGCCAGTAGTATGGTTTGGACAGTGGGCGATACGCAGTATTTT	CASSMVWTVGDTQYF
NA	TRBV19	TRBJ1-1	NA	TGTGCCAGTCGTGTCTTCTCCGGGGCCCTGGGCACTGAAGCTTTCTTT	CASRVFSGALGTEAFF
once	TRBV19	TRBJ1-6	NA	TGTGCCAGTAGTATAGATGGGGGATTGCAGTGGAATTCACCCCTCCACTTT	CASSIDGGLQWNSPLHF
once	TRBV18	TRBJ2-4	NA	TGTGCCAGCTCACCCCTTGGGGGGCTAGCCAAAAACATTCAGTACTTC	CASSPLGGLAKNIQYF
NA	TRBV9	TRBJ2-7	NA	TGTGCCAGCAGCCCGCGACTGGGGAAAAACGAGCAGTACTTC	CASSPRLGKNEQYF